Below are 17 T cell receptor beta chains sequenced from a single sample in a study of blood T cells in healthy people across ages. Sample-barcoded 5' priming and a J-beta primer mix drove a second PCR of 7 to 11 cycles. TCRdb independently ran MiXCR on the 5' RACE reads; one entry per CDR3 protein. Among some 780,000 distinct CDR3 sequences listed, just over 55% were seen once. The sequenced sample consisted of blood. These receptors were collected from a man aged 35 to 55 in good health.

This clonotype was observed a few times. The chain has TRBV4-1 and TRBJ2-1, with D maybe TRBD1 (6 bases). The CDR3 has 16 residues. V gave up 3 bases and J gave up 1 base, with 13 bases separating them. CDR1 and CDR2 from the germline V gene are MGHRA and YSYEKL. Written as DNA, the CDR3 is TGCGCCAGCAGCCAGGGGTCAGGGGCGTCCTACAATGAGCAGTTCTTC. Protein product: CASSQGSGASYNEQFF.

This chain connects TRBV7-2 to TRBJ2-6; 8 bases match TRBD1. This CDR3 has 17 residues. Germline CDR1 reads SGHTA; CDR2 reads FQGNSA. Germline trimming cut 4 bases from V and 2 bases from J; bases unmatched to any gene: 7. The CDR3 DNA is TGTGCCAGCAGCTGGCAGGGGGCCAACGCTGGGGCCAACGTCCTGACTTTC. It specifies CASSWQGANAGANVLTF.

The chain combines TRBV20-1 with TRBJ1-5, with D perhaps matching TRBD1 (5 bases). This CDR3 region has 13 residues. The V gene lost 3 bases and the J gene lost 5 bases, with 11 bases spanning the gap. Germline values: CDR1 DFQATT, CDR2 SNEGSKA (reference sequence). The CDR3 sequence is CSASPRVYQPQHF. The CDR3 bases are TGCAGTGCTAGCCCCAGGGTATATCAGCCCCAGCATTTT.

The chain carries TRBV29-1 and TRBJ2-4; TRBD2 might be the D (6 bases). V lost 6 bases to trimming and J lost 13 bases, with 22 bases between them. Germline V CDR1 and CDR2: SQVTM, ANQGSEA. The CDR3 is 13 residues long. CDR3 residues: CSVDGRGTGEQYF. CDR3 in DNA: TGCAGCGTCGATGGGAGAGGGACGGGGGAGCAGTACTTC. The variable domain in full, completed from reference TRBV29-1 and TRBJ2-4, reads SAVISQKPSRDICQRGTSLTIQCQVDSQVTMMFWYRQQPGQSLTLIATANQGSEATYESGFVIDKFPISRPNLTFSTLTVSNMSPEDSSIYLCSVDGRGTGEQYFGAGTRLSVL.

Here the CDR3 reads CSVAGSPNTEAFF. CDR3 sequence (DNA): TGCAGCGTTGCTGGCAGTCCGAACACTGAAGCTTTCTTT. V gene TRBV29-1 combines with J gene TRBJ1-1; D unclear. The CDR3 is 13 amino acids. V was cut by 4 bases and J by 1 base, with 10 bases left in between. Per the germline V gene, CDR1 is SQVTM and CDR2 is ANQGSEA.

This clonotype was detected only a few times. The chain carries TRBV12-3 or TRBV12-4 and TRBJ2-3; 7 bases map to TRBD2. There are 16 residues in the CDR3. V was clipped by 6 bases and J by 2 bases; unmatched bases: 11. The CDR3 region is CASRGKGGGFTDTQYF. CDR3 sequence (DNA): TGTGCCAGCAGGGGAAAAGGCGGGGGTTTCACAGATACGCAGTATTTT.

V gene TRBV6-1 combines with J gene TRBJ2-7; the D is unclear. The CDR3 length is 13 residues. The V end lost 4 bases, the J end lost 2 bases, and 9 bases lay between the germline ends. Germline CDR1 is MNHNS and CDR2 is SASEGT. CDR3 sequence: CASSVARPYEQYF. CDR3 nucleotides: TGTGCCAGCAGTGTGGCCAGGCCCTACGAGCAGTACTTC.

This chain uses TRBV6-5 with TRBJ2-7; D may be TRBD1 or TRBD2 (5 bases each). The germline gives CDR1 MNHEY, CDR2 SVGAGI. There are 13 residues in the CDR3. V was shortened by 4 bases and J by 2 bases, with 9 bases between the two germline ends. CDR3: CASSLGEPYEQYF. CDR3 DNA: TGTGCCAGCAGTTTAGGGGAGCCCTACGAGCAGTACTTC.

V and J are TRBV7-3 and TRBJ1-4; 8 bases line up with TRBD1. This CDR3 is built from 15 residues. J lost 5 bases, V lost 3 bases, and 5 bases had no gene match. CDR1 SGHTA and CDR2 FQGTGA come from the germline V gene. In DNA, the CDR3 is TGTGCCAGCAGCTTGGCAGGGGGCGACAATGAAAAACTGTTTTTT. It specifies CASSLAGGDNEKLFF.

This chain connects TRBV20-1 to TRBJ1-1; D is uncertain. V was pared by 3 bases and J by 1 base, with 15 bases between. Germline CDR1 and CDR2: DFQATT and SNEGSKA (reference sequence). The length of the CDR3 is 15 residues. The CDR3 DNA sequence: TGCAGTGCTAGTCGGAAAAACAGAGCGAACACTGAAGCTTTCTTT. It is translated as CSASRKNRANTEAFF.

In its sample, this clonotype was seen a few times. This chain links TRBV29-1 with TRBJ2-1; TRBD2 matches 7 bases. Trimming at V came to 4 bases and at J to 8 bases, leaving 14 bases not matched to a gene. This CDR3 comprises 15 residues. The germline gives CDR1 SQVTM, CDR2 ANQGSEA. The CDR3 bases are TGCAGCGTTGCTCCGGCGGGAGAAACTGGGGATGAGCAGTTCTTC. Translated, it gives CSVAPAGETGDEQFF.

This clonotype was seen more than once but under ten times. The rearrangement uses TRBV6-1 and TRBJ1-6; 9 bases are a match to TRBD1. The CDR3 extends over 13 amino acids. V dropped 8 bases and J dropped 8; count of bases not matched to a gene: 4. CDR1 is MNHNS and CDR2 is SASEGT in the germline V gene. The CDR3 reads CASSRDRDSPLHF. The DNA for the CDR3 is TGTGCCAGCTCCCGGGACAGGGATTCACCCCTCCACTTT.

The chain employs TRBV2 and TRBJ2-2; D call uncertain. The germline CDR1 and CDR2 sequences are SNHLY and FYNNEI. V was clipped by 1 base and J by 2 bases, with 5 bases between them. CDR3 size: 14 residues. The DNA of the CDR3 is TGTGCCAGCAGTGAAGGGGTTAACACCGGGGAGCTGTTTTTT. It encodes CASSEGVNTGELFF.

This clonotype came up once. Written as DNA, the CDR3 is TGTGCCAGCAGTGGACTCGGGGCTAACTATGGCTACACCTTC. This sequence encodes CASSGLGANYGYTF. V usage is TRBV6-1 and J usage is TRBJ1-2, with D unresolved. CDR3 length: 14 residues. The germline CDR1 and CDR2 sequences are MNHNS and SASEGT. The ends were cut back, 4 bases at V and 0 bases at J, with 9 bases in the middle.

This chain uses TRBV9 with TRBJ2-1, with 8 bases that match TRBD1. V dropped 3 bases and J dropped 6; count of bases not matched to a gene: 8. The CDR3 is made up of 15 amino acids. Germline CDR1 is SGDLS and CDR2 is YYNGEE. CDR3 bases: TGTGCCAGCAGCGGGACAGGGAGTCCGGTCAATGAGCAGTTCTTC. Protein: CASSGTGSPVNEQFF.

The chain joins TRBV20-1 to TRBJ2-1; weak D call: TRBD2 (7 bases). Germline loops: CDR1 DFQATT, CDR2 SNEGSKA (reference sequence). This CDR3 is 14 amino acids long. With 5 bases removed from V and 5 bases from J, the gap between germline ends came to 16 bases. CDR3 amino acids: CSAEGGGPHNEQFF. CDR3 nucleotide sequence: TGCAGTGCTGAGGGGGGGGGGCCCCACAATGAGCAGTTCTTC.

In nucleotides, the CDR3 is TGCGCCAGCAGCGTCCGGGGTGGAGACGAAAAACTGTTTTTT. Translation: CASSVRGGDEKLFF. V and J are TRBV5-1 and TRBJ1-4; no reliable D call. Between the trimmed V and J ends, which lost 4 bases and 8 bases, there was a span of 15 bases. The germline CDR1 and CDR2 sequences are SGHRS and YFSETQ. The CDR3 is 14 residues long.